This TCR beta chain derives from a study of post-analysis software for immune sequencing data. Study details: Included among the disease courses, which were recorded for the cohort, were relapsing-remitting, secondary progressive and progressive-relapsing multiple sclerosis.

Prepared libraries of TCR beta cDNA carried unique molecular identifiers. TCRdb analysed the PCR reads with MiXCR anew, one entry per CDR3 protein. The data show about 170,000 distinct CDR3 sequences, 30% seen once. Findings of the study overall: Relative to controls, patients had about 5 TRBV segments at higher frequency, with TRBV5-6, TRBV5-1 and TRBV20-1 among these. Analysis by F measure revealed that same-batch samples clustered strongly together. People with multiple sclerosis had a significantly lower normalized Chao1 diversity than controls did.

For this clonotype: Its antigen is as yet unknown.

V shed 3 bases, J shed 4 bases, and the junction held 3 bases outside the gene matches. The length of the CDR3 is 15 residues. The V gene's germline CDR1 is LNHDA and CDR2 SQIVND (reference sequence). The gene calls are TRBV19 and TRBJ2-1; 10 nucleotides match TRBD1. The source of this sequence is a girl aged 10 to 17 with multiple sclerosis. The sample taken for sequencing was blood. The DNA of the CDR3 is TGTGCCAGTAGTATGACAGGGGGCGGATACAATGAGCAGTTCTTC. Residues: CASSMTGGGYNEQFF.